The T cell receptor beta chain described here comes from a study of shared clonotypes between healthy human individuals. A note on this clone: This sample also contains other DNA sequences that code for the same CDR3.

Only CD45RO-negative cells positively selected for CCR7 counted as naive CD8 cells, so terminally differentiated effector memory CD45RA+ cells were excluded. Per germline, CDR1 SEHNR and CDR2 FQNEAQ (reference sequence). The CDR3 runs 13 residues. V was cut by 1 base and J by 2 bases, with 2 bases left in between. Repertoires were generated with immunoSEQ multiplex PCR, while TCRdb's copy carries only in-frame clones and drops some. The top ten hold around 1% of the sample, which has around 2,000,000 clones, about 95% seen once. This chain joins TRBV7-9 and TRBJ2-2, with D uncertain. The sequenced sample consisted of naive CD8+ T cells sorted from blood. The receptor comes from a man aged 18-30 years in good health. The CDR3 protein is CASSLGNTGELFF. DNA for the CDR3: TGTGCCAGCAGCTTAGGAAACACCGGGGAGCTGTTTTTT.